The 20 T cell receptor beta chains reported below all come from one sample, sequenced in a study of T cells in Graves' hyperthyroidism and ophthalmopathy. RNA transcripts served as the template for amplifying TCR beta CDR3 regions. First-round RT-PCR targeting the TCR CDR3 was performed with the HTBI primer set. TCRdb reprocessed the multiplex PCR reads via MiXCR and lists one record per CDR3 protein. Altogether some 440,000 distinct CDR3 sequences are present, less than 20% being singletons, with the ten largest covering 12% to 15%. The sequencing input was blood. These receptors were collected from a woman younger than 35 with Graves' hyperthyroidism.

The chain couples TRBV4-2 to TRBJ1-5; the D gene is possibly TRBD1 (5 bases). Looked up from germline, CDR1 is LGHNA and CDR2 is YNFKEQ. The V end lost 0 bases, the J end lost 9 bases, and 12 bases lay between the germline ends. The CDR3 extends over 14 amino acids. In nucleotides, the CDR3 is TGTGCCAGCAGCCAAGAGTTGGAGGGACGGCCCCAGCATTTT. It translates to CASSQELEGRPQHF.

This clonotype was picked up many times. The CDR3 sequence is CSARGLDYNEQFF. The CDR3 coding sequence is TGCAGTGCTAGAGGATTAGACTACAATGAGCAGTTCTTC. The chain couples TRBV20-1 to TRBJ2-1; D remains unclear. The CDR3 spans 13 residues. In germline, CDR1 is DFQATT, CDR2 SNEGSKA (reference sequence). V was pared by 1 base and J by 3 bases, with 7 bases between.

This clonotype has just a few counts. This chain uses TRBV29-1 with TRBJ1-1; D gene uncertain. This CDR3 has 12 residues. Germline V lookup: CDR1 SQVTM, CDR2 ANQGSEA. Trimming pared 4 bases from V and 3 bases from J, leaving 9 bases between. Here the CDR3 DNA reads TGCAGCGTTGGTCATGGGGACACTGAAGCTTTCTTT. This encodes CSVGHGDTEAFF.

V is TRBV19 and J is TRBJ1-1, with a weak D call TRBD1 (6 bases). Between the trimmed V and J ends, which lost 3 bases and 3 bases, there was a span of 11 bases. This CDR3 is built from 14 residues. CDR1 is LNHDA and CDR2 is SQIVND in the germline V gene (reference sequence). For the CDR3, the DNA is TGTGCCAGTAGTATGGGGGGCCGGTACACTGAAGCTTTCTTT. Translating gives CASSMGGRYTEAFF.

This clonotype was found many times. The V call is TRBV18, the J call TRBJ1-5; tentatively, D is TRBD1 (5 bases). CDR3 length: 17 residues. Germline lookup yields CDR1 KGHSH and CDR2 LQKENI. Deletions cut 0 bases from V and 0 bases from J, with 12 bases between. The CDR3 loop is CASSPPPIDSSNQPQHF. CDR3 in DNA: TGTGCCAGCTCACCACCACCGATCGACAGTAGCAATCAGCCCCAGCATTTT. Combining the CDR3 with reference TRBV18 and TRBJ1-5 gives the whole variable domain NAGVMQNPRHLVRRRGQEARLRCSPMKGHSHVYWYRQLPEEGLKFMVYLQKENIIDESGMPKERFSAEFPKEGPSILRIQQVVRGDSAAYFCASSPPPIDSSNQPQHFGDGTRLSIL.

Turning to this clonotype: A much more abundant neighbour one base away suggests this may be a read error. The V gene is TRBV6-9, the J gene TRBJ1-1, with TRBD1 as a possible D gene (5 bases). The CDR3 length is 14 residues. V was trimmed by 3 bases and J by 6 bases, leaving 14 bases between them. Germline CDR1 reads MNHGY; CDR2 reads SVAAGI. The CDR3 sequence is CASSYRTKKAEAFF. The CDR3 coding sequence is TGTGCCAGCAGTTACCGGACAAAGAAAGCTGAAGCTTTCTTT.

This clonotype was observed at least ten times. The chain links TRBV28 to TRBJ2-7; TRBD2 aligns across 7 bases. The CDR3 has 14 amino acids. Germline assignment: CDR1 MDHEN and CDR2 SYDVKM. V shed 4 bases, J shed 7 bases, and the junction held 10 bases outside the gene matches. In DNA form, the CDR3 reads TGTGCCAGCAGTTCCCCCGGGGGGACGAGGGAGCAGTACTTC. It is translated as CASSSPGGTREQYF. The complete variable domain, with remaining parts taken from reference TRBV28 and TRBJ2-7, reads DVKVTQSSRYLVKRTGEKVFLECVQDMDHENMFWYRQDPGLGLRLIYFSYDVKMKEKGDIPEGYSVSREKKERFSLILESASTNQTSMYLCASSSPGGTREQYFGPGTRLTVT.

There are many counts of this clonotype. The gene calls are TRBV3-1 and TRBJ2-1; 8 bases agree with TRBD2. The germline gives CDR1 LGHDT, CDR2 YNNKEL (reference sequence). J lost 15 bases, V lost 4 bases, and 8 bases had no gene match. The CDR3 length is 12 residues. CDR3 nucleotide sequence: TGTGCCAGCAGCCCCGGGGGGGGGTATCGGTTCTTC. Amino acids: CASSPGGGYRFF.

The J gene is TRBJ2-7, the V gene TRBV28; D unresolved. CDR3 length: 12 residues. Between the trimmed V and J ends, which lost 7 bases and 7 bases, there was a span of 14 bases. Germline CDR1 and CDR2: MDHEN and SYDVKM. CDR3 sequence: CASNFDGNEQYF. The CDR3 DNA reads TGTGCCAGCAACTTCGATGGGAATGAGCAGTACTTC.

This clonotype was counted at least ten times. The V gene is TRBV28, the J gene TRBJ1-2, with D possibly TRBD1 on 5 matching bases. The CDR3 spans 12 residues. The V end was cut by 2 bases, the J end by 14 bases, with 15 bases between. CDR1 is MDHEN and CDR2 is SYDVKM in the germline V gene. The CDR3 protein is CASSLSGQGKTF. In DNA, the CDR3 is TGTGCCAGCAGTTTAAGTGGGCAGGGAAAAACCTTC.

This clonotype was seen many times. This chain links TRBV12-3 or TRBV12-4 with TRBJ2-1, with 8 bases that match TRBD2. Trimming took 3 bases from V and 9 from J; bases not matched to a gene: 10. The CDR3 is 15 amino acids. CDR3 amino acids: CASSLMGGGSGEQFF. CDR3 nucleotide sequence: TGTGCCAGCAGTTTGATGGGCGGGGGGAGCGGTGAGCAGTTCTTC.

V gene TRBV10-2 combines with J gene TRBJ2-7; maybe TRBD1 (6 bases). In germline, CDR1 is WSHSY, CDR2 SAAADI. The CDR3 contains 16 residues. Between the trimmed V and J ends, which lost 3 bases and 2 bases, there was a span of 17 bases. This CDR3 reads CASSDIGPKGAYEQYF. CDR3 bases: TGCGCCAGCAGTGACATTGGGCCCAAGGGGGCCTACGAGCAGTACTTC.

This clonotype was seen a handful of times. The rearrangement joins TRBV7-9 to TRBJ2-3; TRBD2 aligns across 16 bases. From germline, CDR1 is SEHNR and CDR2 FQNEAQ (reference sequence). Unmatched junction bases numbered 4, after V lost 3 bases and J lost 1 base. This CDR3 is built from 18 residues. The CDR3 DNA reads TGTGCCAGCAGCTTTGGGACTAGCGGGAGGGGCGGCACAGATACGCAGTATTTT. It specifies CASSFGTSGRGGTDTQYF. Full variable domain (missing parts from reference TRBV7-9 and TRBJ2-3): DTGVSQNPRHKITKRGQNVTFRCDPISEHNRLYWYRQTLGQGPEFLTYFQNEAQLEKSRLLSDRFSAERPKGSFSTLEIQRTEQGDSAMYLCASSFGTSGRGGTDTQYFGPGTRLTVL.

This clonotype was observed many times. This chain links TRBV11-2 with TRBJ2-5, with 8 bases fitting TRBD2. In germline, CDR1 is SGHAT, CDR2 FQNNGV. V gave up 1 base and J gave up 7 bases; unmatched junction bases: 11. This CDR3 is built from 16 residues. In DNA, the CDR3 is TGTGCCAGCAGCTTAGCAAGCGGGAGCCTAGGGGGGACCCAGTACTTC. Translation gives CASSLASGSLGGTQYF.

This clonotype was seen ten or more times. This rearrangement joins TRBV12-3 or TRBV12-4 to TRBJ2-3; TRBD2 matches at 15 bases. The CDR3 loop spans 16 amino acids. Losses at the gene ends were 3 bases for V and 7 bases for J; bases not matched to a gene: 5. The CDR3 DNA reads TGTGCCAGCAGTTTTCCCGGGACTAGCGGGAGGAATACGCAGTATTTT. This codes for CASSFPGTSGRNTQYF.

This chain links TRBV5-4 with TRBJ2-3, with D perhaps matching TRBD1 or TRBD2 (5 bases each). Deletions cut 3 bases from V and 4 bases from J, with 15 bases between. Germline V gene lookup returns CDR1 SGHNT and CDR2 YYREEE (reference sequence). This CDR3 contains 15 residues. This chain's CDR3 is CASSSPLGVADTQYF. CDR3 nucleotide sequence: TGTGCCAGCAGCTCACCGTTGGGGGTCGCAGATACGCAGTATTTT.

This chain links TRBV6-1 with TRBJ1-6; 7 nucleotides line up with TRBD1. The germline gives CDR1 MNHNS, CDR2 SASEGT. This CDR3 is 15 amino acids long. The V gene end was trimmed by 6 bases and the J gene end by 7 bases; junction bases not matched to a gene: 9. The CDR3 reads CASRNAGTANSPLHF. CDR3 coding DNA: TGTGCCAGCAGAAACGCCGGGACAGCAAATTCACCCCTCCACTTT.

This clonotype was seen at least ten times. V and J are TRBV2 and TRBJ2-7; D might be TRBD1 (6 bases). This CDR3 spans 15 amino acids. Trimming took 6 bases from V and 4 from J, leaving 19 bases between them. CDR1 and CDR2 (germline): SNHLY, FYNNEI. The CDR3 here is CASSHRAVGPYEQYF. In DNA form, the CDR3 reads TGTGCCAGCAGCCACAGGGCGGTAGGTCCTTACGAGCAGTACTTC.

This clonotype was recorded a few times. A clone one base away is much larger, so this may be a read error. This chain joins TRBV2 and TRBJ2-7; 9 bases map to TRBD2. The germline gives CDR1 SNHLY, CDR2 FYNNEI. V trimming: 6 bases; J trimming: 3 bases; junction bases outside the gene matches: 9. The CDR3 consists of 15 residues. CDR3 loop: CASSLSGGGFYEQYF. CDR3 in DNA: TGTGCCAGCAGCCTTAGCGGGGGAGGATTCTACGAGCAGTACTTC.

The CDR3 reads CSAPLLGSDTQYF. The DNA of the CDR3 is TGCAGTGCCCCCCTACTGGGGAGCGATACGCAGTATTTT. J is TRBJ2-3 and V is TRBV20-1; weak D call: TRBD2 (5 bases). The CDR3 extends over 13 amino acids. Germline lookup yields CDR1 DFQATT and CDR2 SNEGSKA (reference sequence). V was shortened by 6 bases and J by 6 bases, with 16 bases between the two germline ends.